Here is one T cell receptor beta chain with its context. The source of the sample is a study of blood T cell repertoires in COVID-19. Study-level background: Spain, Italy and the United States supplied samples that represented acute and convalescent COVID-19.

With 3 bases clipped from V and 5 bases from J, the junction kept 10 bases outside the gene matches. The CDR3 has 16 amino acids. CDR1 is SGDLS, CDR2 YYNGEE, per germline. Repertoires were generated with immunoSEQ multiplex PCR, while TCRdb's copy carries only in-frame clones and drops some. The profile shows about 67,000 clones, approximately 75% of them singletons. V and J are TRBV9 and TRBJ2-1, with TRBD2 matching 8 bases. Sequenced input: peripheral blood. This TCR was sampled from a woman aged 60-75 years with acute or convalescent COVID-19. CDR3 in amino acids: CASSELGLATDNEQFF. The CDR3 coding sequence is TGTGCCAGCAGCGAACTAGGACTAGCAACAGACAATGAGCAGTTCTTC. Full variable domain (rest looked up from reference TRBV9 and TRBJ2-1): DSGVTQTPKHLITATGQRVTLRCSPRSGDLSVYWYQQSLDQGLQFLIQYYNGEERAKGNILERFSAQQFPDLHSELNLSSLELGDSALYFCASSELGLATDNEQFFGPGTRLTVL.